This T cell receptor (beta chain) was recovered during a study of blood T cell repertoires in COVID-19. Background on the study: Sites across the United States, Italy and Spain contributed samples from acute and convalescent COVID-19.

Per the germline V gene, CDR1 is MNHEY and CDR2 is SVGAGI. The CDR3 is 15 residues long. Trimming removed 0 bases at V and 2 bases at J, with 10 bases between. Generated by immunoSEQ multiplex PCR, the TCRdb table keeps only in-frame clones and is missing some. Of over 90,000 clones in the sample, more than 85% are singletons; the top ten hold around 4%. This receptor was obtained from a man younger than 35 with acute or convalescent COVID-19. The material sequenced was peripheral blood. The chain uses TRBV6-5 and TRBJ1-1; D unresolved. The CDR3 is CASSYSRSGNTEAFF. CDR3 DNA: TGTGCCAGCAGTTACTCGAGATCGGGAAACACTGAAGCTTTCTTT.